The present T cell receptor beta chain was sequenced within a study of cytomegalovirus exposure and HLA in healthy donors. PCR employed 60 Vbeta and 13 Jbeta primers. Assay used: immunoSEQ multiplex PCR; TCRdb lists only in-frame clones, some missing. The sample has roughly 150,000 clones, roughly 73% seen once. The clonotype comes from a woman under 30 in good health and CMV-seronegative. Sequencing input: PBMCs.

As DNA, the CDR3 is TGTGCCAGCAGCCAGACAGGGGTAGAGCAGTACTTC. Translated: CASSQTGVEQYF. The rearrangement uses TRBV7-6 and TRBJ2-7, with 8 bases matching TRBD1. The CDR3 is 12 amino acids. The V and J ends lost 5 bases and 7 bases, in that order; junction bases with no gene match: 4. CDR1 and CDR2 (germline): SGHVS, FNYEAQ. Combining the CDR3 with reference TRBV7-6 and TRBJ2-7 gives the whole variable domain GAGVSQSPRYKVTKRGQDVALRCDPISGHVSLYWYRQALGQGPEFLTYFNYEAQQDKSGLPNDRFSAERPEGSISTLTIQRTEQRDSAMYRCASSQTGVEQYFGPGTRLTVT.